This T cell receptor (beta chain) appears in the sequencing data of a study of control samples from healthy donors and cancer patients. CDR3 length: 12 residues. Germline V gene lookup returns CDR1 SEHNR and CDR2 FQNEAQ (reference sequence). Deletions cut 5 bases from V and 6 bases from J, with 10 bases between. Assay: immunoSEQ multiplex PCR; the TCRdb copy retains only in-frame clones and omits some. The sample has about 94,000 clones, about nine tenths seen once; the top ten hold around 3.8%. Material for sequencing was blood. This clonotype was sampled from a woman under 30 in good health. The chain uses TRBV7-9 and TRBJ1-1; D gene uncertain. CDR3 loop: CASSAIRPEAFF. CDR3 nucleotide sequence: TGTGCCAGCAGCGCCATAAGGCCTGAAGCTTTCTTT.